These 2 T cell receptor beta chains were all obtained from the same sample, sequenced in a study of T-cell reconstitution after alpha-beta-depleted transplantation in children. Unique molecular identifiers were built into the TCRbeta library. MiXCR, run by TCRdb on the PCR reads, gives a single entry per CDR3 protein. The sample holds 700,000 to 950,000 distinct CDR3 sequences; 16% are singletons and the top ten take approximately 5%. Here the sequenced sample was PBMCs, mostly from graft donor cells, taken 360 days after TCRalphabeta/CD19-depleted stem cell transplant. The source of these receptors is a male patient between 5 and 17 years old who had a stem cell transplant for acute lymphoblastic leukemia, so the T cells may come from the graft donor.

This clonotype has only a few counts. The gene calls are TRBV6-5 and TRBJ2-3; no clear D gene. With 6 bases removed from V and 5 bases from J, the gap between germline ends came to 9 bases. This CDR3 contains 12 residues. The germline V gene has CDR1 MNHEY and CDR2 SVGAGI. CDR3: CASRARVDTQYF. CDR3 in DNA: TGTGCCAGCAGGGCTAGGGTAGATACGCAGTATTTT.

This clonotype came up a few times. The V and J genes are TRBV7-3 and TRBJ2-3; D ambiguous. Trimming cost V 1 base and J 6 bases, with 14 bases left between them. This CDR3 is 15 amino acids long. The V gene's germline CDR1 is SGHTA and CDR2 FQGTGA. The CDR3 loop reads CASSLIGSTPDTQYF. As DNA, the CDR3 is TGTGCCAGCAGCTTAATAGGCAGCACCCCGGATACGCAGTATTTT.